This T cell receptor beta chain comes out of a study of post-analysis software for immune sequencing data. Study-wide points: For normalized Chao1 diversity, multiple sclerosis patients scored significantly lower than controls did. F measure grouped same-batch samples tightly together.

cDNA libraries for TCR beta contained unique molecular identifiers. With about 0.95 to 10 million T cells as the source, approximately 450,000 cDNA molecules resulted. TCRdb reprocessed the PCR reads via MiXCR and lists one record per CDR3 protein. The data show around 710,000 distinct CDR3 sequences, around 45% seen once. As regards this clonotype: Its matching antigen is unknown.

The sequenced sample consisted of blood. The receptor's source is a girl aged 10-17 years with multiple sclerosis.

CDR3 sequence reads: CSARTGGAKNIQYF. CDR3 nucleotide sequence: TGCAGTGCACGGACAGGGGGGGCCAAAAACATTCAGTACTTC. The chain joins TRBV20-1 to TRBJ2-4, with 10 bases aligning to TRBD1. The CDR3 spans 14 residues. The germline V gene has CDR1 DFQATT and CDR2 SNEGSKA (reference sequence). The trim removed 6 bases at V and 1 base at J, leaving 3 bases unmatched.